The 24 T cell receptor beta chains presented below share a single source sample, sequenced in a study of blood T cells in healthy people across ages. Primed by a sample-barcoded 5' primer and a J-beta primer mix, a second PCR proceeded for roughly 7 to 11 cycles. Each CDR3 protein is one row after TCRdb ran MiXCR on the 5' RACE reads. The table shows around 1,000,000 distinct CDR3 sequences, with roughly 24% occurring only once. The same data also contributed to another study, on T cells of mothers and their children.

Sequencing input: blood. These receptors originate from a girl aged 2-10 years in good health.

This clonotype showed up just a few times. The gene calls are TRBV20-1 and TRBJ1-1, with no clear D. V was cut by 5 bases and J by 6 bases, with 16 bases left in between. The CDR3 totals 13 residues. Germline lookup yields CDR1 DFQATT and CDR2 SNEGSKA (reference sequence). CDR3 bases: TGCAGTGCTGGTGACCGGGGAGCCGCTGAAGCTTTCTTT. It specifies CSAGDRGAAEAFF.

This clonotype was seen more than once but under ten times. This chain links TRBV12-3 or TRBV12-4 with TRBJ2-2; D is undetermined. Trimming removed 6 bases at V and 8 bases at J, with 13 bases between. This CDR3 comprises 13 residues. The CDR3 nucleotides read TGTGCCAGCAGCGACCTTTCTTCGGGGGAGCTGTTTTTT. Translating gives CASSDLSSGELFF.

This clonotype was picked up a small number of times. V usage is TRBV20-1 and J usage is TRBJ2-7, with 7 bases aligning to TRBD1. Unmatched junction bases numbered 10, after V lost 5 bases and J lost 3 bases. CDR3 size: 14 residues. CDR1 DFQATT and CDR2 SNEGSKA come from the germline V gene (reference sequence). CDR3 sequence (DNA): TGCAGTGCTCTTCCCCGGGACAGCTACTACGAGCAGTACTTC. Encoded protein: CSALPRDSYYEQYF.

The rearrangement joins TRBV5-1 to TRBJ2-7; a possible D gene is TRBD1 (6 bases). V lost 1 base and J 5 bases, leaving 16 bases between the germline ends. The CDR3 extends over 15 amino acids. Germline V lookup: CDR1 SGHRS, CDR2 YFSETQ. The CDR3 DNA follows: TGCGCCAGCAGCTTGTCTGGGGACATGAACCACGAGCAGTACTTC. Its translation is CASSLSGDMNHEQYF.

This clonotype has a handful of counts. J is TRBJ2-3 and V is TRBV7-8, with TRBD2 matching 8 bases. The CDR3 covers 15 residues. The junction had 7 bases not matched to a gene; V was cut back by 2 bases and J by 6 bases. Looked up from germline, CDR1 is SGHVS and CDR2 is FQNEAQ. CDR3: CASSLTGLAWDTQYF. Written as DNA, the CDR3 is TGTGCCAGCAGCTTAACTGGACTAGCATGGGATACGCAGTATTTT.

The gene calls are TRBV6-5 and TRBJ1-2; 7 bases fit TRBD1. Trimming at V came to 6 bases and at J to 4 bases, leaving 5 bases not matched to a gene. Per germline, CDR1 MNHEY and CDR2 SVGAGI. This CDR3 comprises 13 residues. The CDR3 region has the DNA TGTGCCAGCAGAATCAGGGGGGGCTATGGCTACACCTTC. Translated: CASRIRGGYGYTF.

In its sample, this clonotype was seen a few times. The rearrangement joins TRBV4-1 to TRBJ2-5; TRBD1 might be the D (6 bases). The J call may be wrong; the DNA end is better matched by TRBJ2-7. The CDR3 length is 15 residues. Germline loops: CDR1 MGHRA, CDR2 YSYEKL. CDR3: CASSQGRTDYYEQYF. The CDR3 DNA sequence: TGCGCCAGCAGCCAAGGCCGGACAGACTACTACGAGCAGTACTTC.

The sample holds a few counts of this clonotype. This sequence joins TRBV20-1 and TRBJ1-3; D gene uncertain. The CDR3 consists of 13 residues. The V end lost 3 bases, the J end lost 10 bases, and 16 bases lay between the germline ends. Germline CDR1 and CDR2: DFQATT and SNEGSKA (reference sequence). CDR3 sequence (DNA): TGCAGTGCTAGTACCGGCGTCCATGGGACCATATATTTT. Translating it yields CSASTGVHGTIYF.

The chain couples TRBV9 to TRBJ2-1; tentative D call: TRBD1 (6 bases). CDR1 is SGDLS, CDR2 YYNGEE, per germline. CDR3 length: 16 amino acids. Trimming pared 0 bases from V and 7 bases from J, leaving 17 bases between. The CDR3 reads CASSVVETGWGNEQFF. CDR3 nucleotide sequence: TGTGCCAGCAGCGTAGTCGAGACAGGCTGGGGAAATGAGCAGTTCTTC.

The chain uses TRBV9 and TRBJ2-7, with D perhaps TRBD1 or TRBD2 (5 bases each). Trimming removed 3 bases from V and 2 bases from J, with 12 bases in between. CDR1 and CDR2 from the germline V gene are SGDLS and YYNGEE. The CDR3 sequence is 14 residues long. This chain's CDR3 is CASSASWGTYEQYF. The CDR3 nucleotides read TGTGCCAGCAGCGCAAGCTGGGGGACCTACGAGCAGTACTTC.

A few counts support this clonotype. The chain links TRBV6-5 to TRBJ2-7, with D possibly called TRBD1 or TRBD2 (5 bases each). Germline V gives CDR1 MNHEY, CDR2 SVGAGI. The V end was cut by 2 bases, the J end by 4 bases, with 15 bases between. The CDR3 has 15 residues. The CDR3, as DNA: TGTGCCAGCAGTTACGGGGGTGGATCCCTATACGAGCAGTACTTC. Translated: CASSYGGGSLYEQYF.

The rearrangement uses TRBV6-2 or TRBV6-3 and TRBJ2-4, with D possibly matching TRBD2 (5 bases). CDR1 and CDR2 from the germline V gene are MNHEY and SVGEGT. The V gene lost 5 bases and the J gene lost 11 bases, with 16 bases spanning the gap. The CDR3 spans 13 residues. The CDR3 sequence: CASSNPLWTFQYF. DNA for the CDR3: TGTGCCAGCAGTAACCCCCTTTGGACTTTTCAGTACTTC.

The CDR3 DNA reads as TGTGCCAGCAGCTATCTTGGTGTATTTAACACTGAAGCTTTCTTT. It translates to CASSYLGVFNTEAFF. The chain employs TRBV12-3 or TRBV12-4 and TRBJ1-1, with D uncertain. The length of the CDR3 is 15 residues. Trimming took 6 bases from V and 2 from J, leaving 16 bases between them.

A few counts support this clonotype. The chain has TRBV12-3 or TRBV12-4 and TRBJ2-3; D uncertain. CDR3 length: 13 residues. Trimming removed 5 bases at V and 6 bases at J, with 12 bases between. The CDR3 region has the DNA TGTGCCAGCAGTCCGAGTAGTTACGATACGCAGTATTTT. Its protein product is CASSPSSYDTQYF.

The V call is TRBV12-3 or TRBV12-4, the J call TRBJ2-7; perhaps D is TRBD1 or TRBD2 (5 bases each). The CDR3 is 13 residues long. Trimming shortened V by 4 bases and J by 2 bases, and 9 bases separated the two germline ends. The CDR3 nucleotides are TGTGCCAGCAGTTGGGACGTCGCCTACGAGCAGTACTTC. Encoded protein: CASSWDVAYEQYF.

This clonotype was counted a few times. J is TRBJ2-5 and V is TRBV11-2, with 8 bases identical to TRBD2. The CDR3 has 16 amino acids. Germline assignment: CDR1 SGHAT and CDR2 FQNNGV. Trimming removed 4 bases from V and 3 bases from J; junction bases left unmatched: 10. The CDR3 sequence: CASSSITGLGKETQYF. The CDR3 DNA sequence: TGTGCCAGCAGCTCAATCACGGGACTAGGGAAAGAGACCCAGTACTTC.

This clonotype turned up a few times. V and J are TRBV4-2 and TRBJ2-1; no clear D gene. The ends were cut back, 5 bases at V and 5 bases at J, with 16 bases in the middle. CDR1 and CDR2 (germline): LGHNA, YNFKEQ. The length of the CDR3 is 15 residues. The CDR3 loop is CASSIGPSTDNEQFF. In DNA, the CDR3 is TGTGCCAGCAGCATCGGACCGTCGACGGACAATGAGCAGTTCTTC.

The chain couples TRBV29-1 to TRBJ2-3; no reliable D call. Germline V gene lookup returns CDR1 SQVTM and CDR2 ANQGSEA. This CDR3 contains 13 residues. V lost 2 bases, J lost 3 bases, and 9 bases lay in between. CDR3 region: CSVEPDGTDTQYF. The CDR3 DNA follows: TGCAGCGTTGAACCGGACGGGACAGATACGCAGTATTTT.

The chain uses TRBV10-3 and TRBJ2-7, with a tentative D call TRBD1 (5 bases). The CDR3 is made up of 13 amino acids. Germline V CDR1 and CDR2: ENHRY, SYGVKD. Trimming removed 6 bases from V and 0 bases from J, with 9 bases in between. The CDR3 region has the DNA TGTGCCATCAGGCCCGACAGCTCCTACGAGCAGTACTTC. It is translated as CAIRPDSSYEQYF.

The chain recombines TRBV7-9 with TRBJ2-1, with a tentative D call TRBD2 (6 bases). Trimming cost V 2 bases and J 6 bases, with 11 bases left between them. This CDR3 comprises 14 residues. The germline V gene encodes CDR1 SEHNR and CDR2 FQNEAQ (reference sequence). This CDR3 is CASSLRAGGNEQFF. The CDR3 DNA reads TGTGCCAGCAGCTTAAGAGCCGGGGGCAATGAGCAGTTCTTC.

The chain has TRBV12-3 or TRBV12-4 and TRBJ2-7, with D perhaps matching TRBD1 (7 bases). The CDR3 extends over 18 amino acids. V was shortened by 6 bases and J by 2 bases, with 26 bases between the two germline ends. The CDR3 coding sequence is TGTGCCAGCAGGCGGGTGGAGGGACAGCGGCGAATCCCCTACGAGCAGTACTTC. Its translation is CASRRVEGQRRIPYEQYF.

V usage is TRBV7-9 and J usage is TRBJ1-4; TRBD1 matches 7 bases. Per the germline V gene, CDR1 is SEHNR and CDR2 is FQNEAQ (reference sequence). The ends lost 7 bases at V and 8 bases at J; junction bases unmatched: 13. This CDR3 region has 15 residues. CDR3 residues: CASNSRQGAIEKLFF. Here the CDR3 DNA reads TGTGCCAGCAACTCTCGACAGGGAGCCATAGAAAAACTGTTTTTT.

The chain is built from TRBV9 and TRBJ2-5, with TRBD2 matching over 15 bases. Matching the DNA end better, TRBJ2-1 makes the J call doubtful. CDR3 length equals 15 residues. The germline gives CDR1 SGDLS, CDR2 YYNGEE. The CDR3 is CASSAGTSGGYEQFF. For the CDR3, the DNA is TGTGCCAGCAGCGCCGGGACTAGCGGGGGGTATGAGCAGTTCTTC.

The CDR3 DNA sequence: TGTGCCAGCAGCTTAGTGGACAGGGTTGGTTTCCATGAGCAGTTCTTC. Translation gives CASSLVDRVGFHEQFF. The chain is built from TRBV7-8 and TRBJ2-1; the match to TRBD1 covers 8 bases. The CDR3 covers 16 residues. The ends lost 1 base at V and 8 bases at J; junction bases unmatched: 10. CDR1 is SGHVS, CDR2 FQNEAQ, per germline.